Given below is one T cell receptor beta chain in context. The antigen it recognizes is unknown. Base qualities are missing; no much larger clone stands one base away. This entry comes from a study of blood T cell repertoires in COVID-19 (dated by TCRdb to about 2020). Concerning the study at large: Samples covering the acute and convalescent phases of COVID-19 were provided by collaborators in the United States, Italy and Spain. The prospective study material was composed of cDNA or gDNA derived from T cells, B-cell-depleted T cells, or PBMCs. The repertoires were released in a freely available public database meant as a resource for research on the immune response to SARS-CoV-2. The dataset comprised deeply sampled blood TCRbeta repertoires from subjects exposed to, actively infected with, or recovered from COVID-19. HLA class I and class II types, where available, came from metadata supplied by the sample provider rather than from assay-based typing. Nearly every sample came with metadata listing a de-identified subject ID, COVID-19 status, age in years and sex. Samples were obtained from the ongoing ImmuneRACE study (first 160 participants) and from about 1,300 subjects provided by 6 global collaborators. What the work shows at the level of the full study, not this receptor alone: The quantity of clinical and demographic metadata differed by source and by participant and was supplied without curation.

Enrolling through a virtual design, the prospective study's participants ranged in age from roughly 18 to 90 years and lived across about two dozen United States geographic areas. To assign participants to cohorts, the prospective study relied on clinical history that participants themselves reported in a screening survey and a study questionnaire. A participant counted as exposed if, within 2 weeks of entering the study, that participant had been in contact with someone who had a PCR-confirmed or clinician-diagnosed COVID-19 case. In the prospective study, whole blood, serum and a nasopharyngeal or oropharyngeal swab were collected from each participant by mobile phlebotomists. Additional blood draws and questionnaires over an approximately two-month period could optionally be provided by prospective study participants. Prospective study blood samples were shipped either frozen or at room temperature before DNA extraction.

The immunoSEQ Assay, a bias-controlled multiplex PCR, was used to amplify TCRbeta CDR3 regions from genomic DNA. From the authors' description of their analysis: Nucleated cell counts per sample were estimated from amplification of reference gene primers within the assay. To quantify the absolute abundance of each unique TCRbeta CDR3 rearrangement, sequence reads were collapsed and filtered. For each sample, productive Simpson clonality was calculated as the square root of Simpson's diversity index over productive rearrangements. TCRdb stores this immuneACCESS table with in-frame sequences only. Part of the clones is absent; in the studies checked, under half of the shortfall reflects unresolved V genes, and no reason is known for the rest. V, J and clone size are those of that table, while D and trimming were read from the DNA. The sample table contains around 220,000 clones; only one count was recorded for 90% of them. The leading ten clones occupy around 16% of the sample.

This receptor was taken from a man younger than 45 who had been exposed to COVID-19. Sequenced input: PBMCs or T cells enriched from blood (not recorded which).

The DNA is TGTGCCAGCAGCATTCACAGGGAGTACGAGCAGTACTTC. This yields the protein CASSIHREYEQYF. The chain uses TRBV11-2 and TRBJ2-7, with TRBD1 perhaps the D gene, on 6 matching bases. CDR1 and CDR2, looked up from the germline V gene, are SGHAT and FQNNGV. Trimming takes 5 bases from V and 4 bases from J, and the germline ends sit 12 bases apart. The CDR3, cysteine through phenylalanine, is 13 amino acids long. Only the CDR3 DNA stays, 39 bases, in frame from base 1.